These 20 T cell receptor beta chains originate from one sample sequenced in a study of type 1 and type 2 diabetes patients. The PCR template was genomic DNA. A primer set of 30 forward and 13 reverse primers amplified the CDR3. TCRdb analysed the multiplex PCR reads with MiXCR anew, one entry per CDR3 protein. The sample holds about 270,000 distinct CDR3 sequences, roughly 44% seen once. Sequenced material: peripheral blood mononuclear cells (PBMCs). Receptors were obtained from a man younger than 30 with type 2 diabetes.

The V call is TRBV6-5, the J call TRBJ1-2; D gene unclear. V lost 5 bases and J lost 2, with 15 bases in between. The CDR3 runs 15 residues. Germline V gene data show CDR1 as MNHEY and CDR2 as SVGAGI. DNA of the CDR3: TGTGCCAGCAGTCCCGGGCGTCGTCAAAACTATGGCTACACCTTC. Encoded protein: CASSPGRRQNYGYTF.

This clonotype showed up just a few times. The rearrangement uses TRBV2 and TRBJ2-7, with TRBD1 matching 8 bases. The CDR3 is made up of 14 amino acids. Germline assignment: CDR1 SNHLY and CDR2 FYNNEI. Unmatched junction bases numbered 5, after V lost 5 bases and J lost 2 bases. CDR3 bases: TGTGCCAGCAGTCGCGGGACAGGTGCCTACGAGCAGTACTTC. Amino acid sequence: CASSRGTGAYEQYF.

The rearrangement joins TRBV19 to TRBJ1-1; D may be TRBD1 (5 bases). Looked up from germline, CDR1 is LNHDA and CDR2 is SQIVND (reference sequence). The ends were cut back, 2 bases at V and 1 base at J, with 8 bases in the middle. The CDR3 totals 14 residues. The CDR3 loop reads CASSIFTGNTEAFF. The CDR3 DNA reads as TGTGCCAGTAGTATATTTACAGGGAACACTGAAGCTTTCTTT.

This clonotype was counted only a few times. The chain combines TRBV7-6 with TRBJ1-5; D uncertain. The germline V gene encodes CDR1 SGHVS and CDR2 FNYEAQ. This CDR3 has 14 residues. Trimming removed 1 base from V and 0 bases from J, with 4 bases in between. This CDR3 is CASSLGDSNQPQHF. The CDR3, as DNA: TGTGCCAGCAGCTTAGGGGATAGCAATCAGCCCCAGCATTTT.

Remarks on this clonotype: A junction boundary mismatches the germline segment, possibly from a read error. The rearrangement links TRBV6-1 to TRBJ1-4; the D gene is possibly TRBD1 (5 bases). The CDR3 covers 15 residues. Germline values: CDR1 MNHNS, CDR2 SASEGT. The CDR3 loop reads CASSGVRATNVKLFF. The CDR3 DNA reads TGTGCCAGCAGTGGGGTCAGGGCAACTAATGTAAAACTGTTTTTT.

This clonotype was recorded once. The rearrangement uses TRBV7-3 and TRBJ2-1; 7 bases align to TRBD2. In germline, CDR1 is SGHTA, CDR2 FQGTGA. This CDR3 contains 15 residues. The junction had 6 bases not matched to a gene; V was cut back by 3 bases and J by 4 bases. The CDR3 reads CASSFDRGSYNEQFF. The CDR3 bases are TGTGCCAGCAGCTTCGATCGCGGGAGTTACAATGAGCAGTTCTTC.

The chain couples TRBV4-2 to TRBJ2-5, with 7 bases that match TRBD1. Germline loops: CDR1 LGHNA, CDR2 YNFKEQ. The CDR3 covers 15 residues. The junction had 10 bases not matched to a gene; V was cut back by 5 bases and J by 4 bases. The CDR3 loop is CASSWTGGVGETQYF. CDR3 DNA sequence: TGTGCCAGCAGCTGGACAGGTGGCGTGGGAGAGACCCAGTACTTC.

This clonotype showed up just a few times. J is TRBJ2-7 and V is TRBV5-1; D tentatively fits TRBD1 or TRBD2 (5 bases each). V lost 1 base and J lost 4, with 18 bases in between. Germline CDR1 and CDR2: SGHRS and YFSETQ. CDR3 length: 16 residues. CDR3 nucleotide sequence: TGCGCCAGCAGCTTGTTGGCTAGCCAGGGATGGTACGAGCAGTACTTC. This encodes CASSLLASQGWYEQYF.

This chain joins TRBV28 and TRBJ2-1, with D perhaps TRBD1 (5 bases). Between the trimmed V and J ends, which lost 4 bases and 0 bases, there was a span of 13 bases. CDR3 size: 16 residues. The germline CDR1 and CDR2 sequences are MDHEN and SYDVKM. CDR3 protein: CASSYLGPGSYNEQFF. The CDR3 nucleotides are TGTGCCAGCAGTTATTTGGGGCCCGGCTCCTACAATGAGCAGTTCTTC.

This clonotype was seen a handful of times. V gene TRBV7-9 combines with J gene TRBJ1-1; tentative D call: TRBD1 (6 bases). V lost 5 bases and J lost 7, with 17 bases in between. CDR1 is SEHNR and CDR2 is FQNEAQ in the germline V gene (reference sequence). This CDR3 is built from 14 residues. The CDR3 spells CASSTEFWTDEAFF. The CDR3 DNA follows: TGTGCCAGCAGCACCGAATTTTGGACAGATGAAGCTTTCTTT.

This chain joins TRBV6-5 and TRBJ1-6, with unresolved D. The V end lost 8 bases, the J end lost 2 bases, and 10 bases lay between the germline ends. CDR3 size: 14 residues. CDR1 is MNHEY, CDR2 SVGAGI, per germline. CDR3 nucleotide sequence: TGTGCCAGCGCGGCGAATCCCTATAATTCACCCCTCCACTTT. Residues: CASAANPYNSPLHF.

This clonotype was observed a few times. The genes are TRBV6-2 or TRBV6-3 and TRBJ2-7; no clear D gene. Germline V gene sequence: CDR1 MNHEY, CDR2 SVGEGT. Deletions cut 6 bases from V and 7 bases from J, with 13 bases between. The CDR3 contains 12 residues. The CDR3 reads CASSLNGREQYF. The DNA of the CDR3 is TGTGCCAGCAGCCTCAACGGGCGAGAGCAGTACTTC.

This clonotype was seen at least ten times. This chain connects TRBV2 to TRBJ2-6; unclear D gene. Germline loops: CDR1 SNHLY, CDR2 FYNNEI. V was cut by 3 bases and J by 0 bases, with 6 bases left in between. The CDR3 contains 15 residues. The DNA for the CDR3 is TGTGCCAGCAGTGATTCTATCTCTGGGGCCAACGTCCTGACTTTC. Amino acid sequence: CASSDSISGANVLTF.

The rearrangement links TRBV7-2 to TRBJ2-2; unclear D gene. The V end was cut by 2 bases, the J end by 3 bases, with 13 bases between. This CDR3 is 16 amino acids long. Germline V gene lookup returns CDR1 SGHTA and CDR2 FQGNSA. The DNA for the CDR3 is TGTGCCAGCAGCTTAAGAAGTCGTCTCGACACCGGGGAGCTGTTTTTT. This gives the protein CASSLRSRLDTGELFF.

This clonotype has a handful of counts. The V gene is TRBV19, the J gene TRBJ2-5; D is unclear. V gave up 8 bases and J gave up 5 bases, with 18 bases separating them. CDR3 length: 14 amino acids. Germline V lookup: CDR1 LNHDA, CDR2 SQIVND (reference sequence). This chain's CDR3 is CASSTGASGETQYF. In DNA, the CDR3 is TGTGCCAGTTCGACCGGTGCTTCTGGGGAGACCCAGTACTTC. Combining the CDR3 with reference TRBV19 and TRBJ2-5 gives the whole variable domain DGGITQSPKYLFRKEGQNVTLSCEQNLNHDAMYWYRQDPGQGLRLIYYSQIVNDFQKGDIAEGYSVSREKKESFPLTVTSAQKNPTAFYLCASSTGASGETQYFGPGTRLLVL.

The chain combines TRBV28 with TRBJ1-2, with a weak D call TRBD1 (6 bases). There are 15 residues in the CDR3. Germline CDR1 is MDHEN and CDR2 is SYDVKM. V was clipped by 6 bases and J by 4 bases, with 18 bases between them. The CDR3, as DNA: TGTGCCAGCAGCCCTTCCTGGACAGTGGCCTATGGCTACACCTTC. Translating it yields CASSPSWTVAYGYTF.

This sequence joins TRBV7-2 and TRBJ1-5, with 7 nucleotides matching TRBD1. The CDR3 runs to 19 residues. V lost 9 bases to trimming and J lost 1 base; unmatched junction nucleotides: 21. The germline gives CDR1 SGHTA, CDR2 FQGNSA. The CDR3 DNA reads TGTGCCAGTAGTATAGACCCAACAAAGACAGGGTCGAGCAATCAGCCCCAGCATTTT. It encodes CASSIDPTKTGSSNQPQHF.

V is TRBV19 and J is TRBJ1-4; no reliable D call. CDR1 is LNHDA and CDR2 is SQIVND in the germline V gene (reference sequence). The CDR3 spans 12 residues. V lost 3 bases to trimming and J lost 8 bases, with 7 bases between them. CDR3 in amino acids: CASSIPREKLFF. In DNA, the CDR3 is TGTGCCAGTAGTATCCCTCGGGAAAAACTGTTTTTT.

This clonotype was seen more than once but under ten times. The V call is TRBV7-3, the J call TRBJ2-7; D might be TRBD1 (6 bases). V shed 6 bases and J shed 4 bases, with 19 bases lying between them. The CDR3 is made up of 15 amino acids. Looked up from germline, CDR1 is SGHTA and CDR2 is FQGTGA. The CDR3 DNA reads TGTGCCAGCAGTTACTCGGACCTCAGGGGATACGAGCAGTACTTC. This codes for CASSYSDLRGYEQYF.

This chain connects TRBV27 to TRBJ1-1, with 9 bases matching TRBD1. Germline lookup yields CDR1 MNHEY and CDR2 SMNVEV (reference sequence). The V gene end was trimmed by 5 bases and the J gene end by 0 bases; junction bases not matched to a gene: 10. This CDR3 has 17 amino acids. As DNA, the CDR3 is TGTGCCAGCAGTGCACAGGGGGCGTTGCCCATGAACACTGAAGCTTTCTTT. It encodes CASSAQGALPMNTEAFF.